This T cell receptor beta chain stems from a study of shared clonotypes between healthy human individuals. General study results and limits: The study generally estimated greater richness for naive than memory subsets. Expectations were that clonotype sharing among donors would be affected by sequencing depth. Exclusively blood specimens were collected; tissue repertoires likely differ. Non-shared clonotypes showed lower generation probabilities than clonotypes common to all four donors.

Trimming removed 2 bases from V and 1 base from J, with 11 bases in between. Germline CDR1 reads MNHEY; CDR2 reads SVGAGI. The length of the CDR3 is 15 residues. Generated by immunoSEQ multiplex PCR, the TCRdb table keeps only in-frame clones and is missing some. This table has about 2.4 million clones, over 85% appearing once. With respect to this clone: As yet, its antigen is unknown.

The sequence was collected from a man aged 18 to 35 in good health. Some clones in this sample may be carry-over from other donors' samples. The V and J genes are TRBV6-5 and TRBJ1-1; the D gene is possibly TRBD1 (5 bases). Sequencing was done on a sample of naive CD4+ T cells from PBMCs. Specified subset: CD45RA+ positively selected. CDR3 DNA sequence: TGTGCCAGCAGTTACAGGGGAACGGCGAACACTGAAGCTTTCTTT. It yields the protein CASSYRGTANTEAFF.